The text below deals with one T cell receptor beta chain. Its cognate antigen is unknown. Germline values: CDR1 MNHNS, CDR2 SASEGT. The CDR3 has 14 amino acids. The trim removed 5 bases at V and 8 bases at J, leaving 8 bases unmatched. This entry comes from a study of cytomegalovirus exposure and HLA in healthy donors. General observations from the study: A prior analysis recorded that most TCR beta V segments were productive about 87% or about 30% of the time. Many donors carried some public TCRs, although rarity characterized most TCR sequences. Certain sequence variants were highly shared and formed a cluster, and this cluster was likely a sequencing artifact.

60 Vbeta and 13 Jbeta primers were used in PCR. Produced via immunoSEQ multiplex PCR; TCRdb's table is partial and in-frame only. The sample consists of over 150,000 clones, 70% to 75% of them appearing once. The TCR was taken from a male donor in good health and CMV-seronegative. Sequenced material: PBMCs. The chain has TRBV6-1 and TRBJ2-1; 8 bases match TRBD2. The CDR3 here is CASSSGGGRHEQFF. The CDR3 coding sequence is TGTGCCAGCAGTAGCGGGGGAGGCAGGCATGAGCAGTTCTTC.